Detailed here is one T cell receptor beta chain. The data are from a study of CXCR3-negative and CXCR3-positive naive CD8 T cells. The germline V gene encodes CDR1 MGHDK and CDR2 SYGVNS. This CDR3 has 13 amino acids. The TRB libraries of cDNA were built by UMI-labeled 5' RACE. TCRdb processed the 5' RACE reads again and assigns one entry to each CDR3 protein, with no DNA. This sample's clone table lists under 50,000 distinct CDR3 sequences. This chain links TRBV25-1 with TRBJ2-7; the TRBD1 assignment by TCRdb is unverifiable without DNA. Input material: naive CXCR3- CD8+ T cells from blood. Subset noted: CD45RO-CCR7+CD27+CD95- naive CD8+ T cells lacking CXCR3 (TNR3-). This receptor was identified in a human donor in good health. Some clones in this sample may be carry-over from other donors' samples. This CDR3 is CASSEGQGSRQYF.